The source of this T cell receptor (beta chain) is a study of shared clonotypes between healthy human individuals. As for the study in general: Each donor contributed plates that comprised three CD4 naive, three CD4 memory, two CD8 naive and one CD8 memory.

Sequenced by immunoSEQ multiplex PCR; TCRdb stores in-frame clones only, minus some. The repertoire holds about 510,000 clones, with around 96% as singletons. There are 14 residues in the CDR3. Germline V lookup: CDR1 LNHDA, CDR2 SQIVND (reference sequence). The trim removed 6 bases at V and 4 bases at J, leaving 5 bases unmatched. The chain has TRBV19 and TRBJ1-1; TRBD1 aligns across 10 bases. The sequencing input was naive CD4+ T cells sorted from blood. The subset was: CD45RA+ positively selected. This sequence originates from a woman aged 25 to 39 in good health. This CDR3 reads CASSRQGAGTEAFF. The CDR3 DNA is TGTGCCAGTAGCCGACAGGGGGCGGGCACTGAAGCTTTCTTT.